Following are 3 T cell receptor beta chains from one sample sequenced in a study of blood T cells in healthy people across ages. Sample-barcoded 5' priming and a J-beta primer mix drove a second PCR of about 6 to 12 cycles. Each CDR3 protein gets one entry after TCRdb re-called the 5' RACE reads with MiXCR. The sample includes around 1,700,000 distinct CDR3 sequences, roughly 27% of them seen just once. The sample was blood. These receptors were taken from a woman aged 25 to 39 in good health.

The gene calls are TRBV7-9 and TRBJ2-5; 14 bases are shared with TRBD2. The CDR3 covers 15 residues. V lost 3 bases and J lost 3; bases outside the gene matches: 0. The germline V gene encodes CDR1 SEHNR and CDR2 FQNEAQ (reference sequence). The CDR3 is CASSLTSGGEETQYF. In DNA, the CDR3 is TGTGCCAGCAGCTTGACTAGCGGGGGGGAAGAGACCCAGTACTTC.

The rearrangement uses TRBV4-1 and TRBJ1-5; maybe TRBD1 (6 bases). Germline values: CDR1 MGHRA, CDR2 YSYEKL. This CDR3 is built from 14 residues. V was shortened by 4 bases and J by 9 bases, with 16 bases between the two germline ends. The CDR3, as DNA: TGCGCCAGCAGCCCCCTGGGGGCACAGCTGCCCCAGCATTTT. Translated: CASSPLGAQLPQHF.

This chain connects TRBV5-1 to TRBJ2-3, with D tentatively TRBD2 (5 bases). Germline V gene data show CDR1 as SGHRS and CDR2 as YFSETQ. Deletions cut 1 base from V and 6 bases from J, with 12 bases between. The CDR3 runs to 14 residues. The CDR3 sequence: CASSLPGPGDTQYF. The CDR3 coding sequence is TGCGCCAGCAGCTTGCCGGGCCCGGGGGATACGCAGTATTTT. The complete variable domain, with remaining parts taken from reference TRBV5-1 and TRBJ2-3, reads KAGVTQTPRYLIKTRGQQVTLSCSPISGHRSVSWYQQTPGQGLQFLFEYFSETQRNKGNFPGRFSGRQFSNSRSEMNVSTLELGDSALYLCASSLPGPGDTQYFGPGTRLTVL.